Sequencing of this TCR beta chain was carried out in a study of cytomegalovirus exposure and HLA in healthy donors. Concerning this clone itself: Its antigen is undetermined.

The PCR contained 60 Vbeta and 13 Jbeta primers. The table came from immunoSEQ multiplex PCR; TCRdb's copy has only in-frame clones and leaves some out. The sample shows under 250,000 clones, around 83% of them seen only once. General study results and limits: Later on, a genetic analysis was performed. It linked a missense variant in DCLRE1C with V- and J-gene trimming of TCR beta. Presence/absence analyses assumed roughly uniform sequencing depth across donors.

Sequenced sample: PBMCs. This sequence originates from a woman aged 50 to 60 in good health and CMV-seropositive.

Here the CDR3 DNA reads TGCGCCAGCAGTCCGCCGGACAGTCGCAATCAGCCCCAGCATTTT. Amino acid sequence: CASSPPDSRNQPQHF. The chain employs TRBV23-1 and TRBJ1-5; D is possibly TRBD1 (6 bases). TRBV23-1 is labeled an ORF, and its function is uncertain. The length of the CDR3 is 15 residues. V shed 4 bases and J shed 2 bases, with 12 bases lying between them.